The 10 T cell receptor beta chains in this list originate from one sample, sequenced in a study of shared clonotypes between healthy human individuals. TCRdb's table, derived via immunoSEQ multiplex PCR, lists solely in-frame clones and lacks some. In the table there are 550,000 to 700,000 clones, roughly 72% of which are singletons. The material sequenced was memory CD4+ T cells sorted from blood. Stated subset: CD45RA-negative fraction. The receptor set was obtained from a woman in her thirties in good health.

This clone was seen more than once but under ten times. V is TRBV11-2 and J is TRBJ1-1; D unresolved. Germline CDR1 SGHAT, CDR2 FQNNGV. CDR3 size: 14 residues. V was pared by 3 bases and J by 1 base, with 9 bases between. The chain's CDR3 is CASSFFSGNTEAFF. In DNA, the CDR3 is TGTGCCAGCAGCTTTTTCTCTGGGAACACTGAAGCTTTCTTT.

This clone was detected only once. This chain connects TRBV5-1 to TRBJ2-5; the D call may be TRBD1 or TRBD2 (5 bases each). Germline V gene lookup returns CDR1 SGHRS and CDR2 YFSETQ. V was cut by 0 bases and J by 7 bases, with 19 bases left in between. CDR3 length: 16 amino acids. The DNA of the CDR3 is TGCGCCAGCAGCTTGGTCCAGGGCGGATGGGACGGGACCCAGTACTTC. It is translated as CASSLVQGGWDGTQYF.

The chain has TRBV19 and TRBJ1-1; D remains ambiguous. With 3 bases removed from V and 6 bases from J, the gap between germline ends came to 8 bases. This CDR3 comprises 12 residues. Germline CDR1 is LNHDA and CDR2 is SQIVND (reference sequence). DNA for the CDR3: TGTGCCAGTAGTATGAAGGTTTCTGAAGCTTTCTTT. This encodes CASSMKVSEAFF.

This chain joins TRBV5-1 and TRBJ1-4, with TRBD1 matching 10 bases. The CDR3 sequence is 15 residues long. V lost 4 bases to trimming and J lost 3 bases; unmatched junction nucleotides: 3. Per the germline V gene, CDR1 is SGHRS and CDR2 is YFSETQ. CDR3: CASSAGQGANEKLFF. DNA of the CDR3: TGCGCCAGCAGCGCCGGACAGGGGGCTAATGAAAAACTGTTTTTT.

The J gene is TRBJ2-2, the V gene TRBV5-1, with 8 bases fitting TRBD1. The length of the CDR3 is 13 residues. V lost 4 bases and J lost 6; bases outside the gene matches: 2. CDR1 and CDR2 (germline): SGHRS, YFSETQ. CDR3 bases: TGCGCCAGCAGCACACAGGGGGCCGGGGAGCTGTTTTTT. Protein product: CASSTQGAGELFF.

The rearrangement uses TRBV7-8 and TRBJ1-2, with 9 bases identical to TRBD1. This CDR3 is 15 amino acids long. Trimming removed 0 bases from V and 6 bases from J; junction bases left unmatched: 5. Germline V gene sequence: CDR1 SGHVS, CDR2 FQNEAQ. The CDR3 nucleotides read TGTGCCAGCAGCTTAGCATGGACAGGGGTGGATGGCTACACCTTC. Amino acid sequence: CASSLAWTGVDGYTF. Supplemented by reference TRBV7-8 and TRBJ1-2, the full variable domain reads GAGVSQSPRYKVAKRGQDVALRCDPISGHVSLFWYQQALGQGPEFLTYFQNEAQLDKSGLPSDRFFAERPEGSVSTLKIQRTQQEDSAVYLCASSLAWTGVDGYTFGSGTRLTVV.

The chain is built from TRBV7-2 and TRBJ1-2; D not certain. V lost 3 bases and J lost 8, with 13 bases in between. Germline V CDR1 and CDR2: SGHTA, FQGNSA. This CDR3 contains 13 residues. Written as DNA, the CDR3 is TGTGCCAGCAGCTTTAGAGAGAGGCGCGGCTACACCTTC. Residues: CASSFRERRGYTF.

This clone was counted a single time. This chain connects TRBV11-2 to TRBJ1-3, with no clear D. V lost 1 base and J lost 4, with 11 bases in between. Per germline, CDR1 SGHAT and CDR2 FQNNGV. The CDR3 has 15 amino acids. The DNA for the CDR3 is TGTGCCAGCAGCTTAGTGGTGCGTCCAGGAAACACCATATATTTT. Its translation is CASSLVVRPGNTIYF.

This clone was observed at least ten times. This sequence joins TRBV20-1 and TRBJ2-3; no clear D gene. The germline V gene has CDR1 DFQATT and CDR2 SNEGSKA (reference sequence). The CDR3 spans 11 residues. Trimming left V 1 base short and J 6 bases short, with 5 bases between. The CDR3 loop is CSARGHDTQYF. The DNA for the CDR3 is TGCAGTGCTAGAGGTCACGATACGCAGTATTTT.

In nucleotides, the CDR3 is TGTGCCAGCAGCGTGGACTCAACCTGGGGCGAGCAGTACTTC. Amino acid sequence: CASSVDSTWGEQYF. This chain joins TRBV7-2 and TRBJ2-7; D is perhaps TRBD2 (5 bases). V was cut by 5 bases and J by 6 bases, with 17 bases left in between. Germline loops: CDR1 SGHTA, CDR2 FQGNSA. The CDR3 covers 14 residues.